One T cell receptor beta chain is described in this entry. Its recognized antigen is unknown. Qualities for individual bases were not recorded, and no much larger clone is one base off. This entry comes from a study of OX40 agonist ivuxolimab in advanced cancers. Describing the broader study: Ivuxolimab was a fully human IgG2 agonistic monoclonal antibody targeting the costimulatory receptor OX40 (CD134). Intravenous ivuxolimab was administered to patients every 2 weeks at six dose levels: 0.01, 0.1, 0.3, 1.5, 3 and 10 mg/kg. Among the roughly 52 dose-escalation patients, 19 had hepatocellular carcinoma, approximately 15 melanoma, 9 renal cell carcinoma and 9 head and neck cancer. In the dose-escalation cohort, 70% to 85% of patients were male, and the mean age was approximately 60 years with a range of about 20 to 79. Patients were allowed to have had prior anti-PD-1, anti-PD-L1 or anti-CTLA-4 therapy, and 40% of the dose-escalation patients had previously received checkpoint inhibitors. Three dose-escalation patients achieved partial responses, one with hepatocellular carcinoma and two with cutaneous melanoma. The purpose of peripheral TCRbeta sequencing was to test whether ivuxolimab changed TCR sequence diversity and led to clonal T-cell expansion. The monotherapy dose-escalation portion (N ≈ 57 patients) of the phase I ivuxolimab trial is reported in the paper. General conclusions and limits of the study: Clonal expansion of both CD4+ and CD8+ blood T cells was observed from baseline to week 6 at doses 0.1 to 3.0 mg/kg. Low levels of normalized T-cell clonal expansion were also seen in some nonresponding patients. After ivuxolimab, CD8+ T cells had more expanded clones than CD4+ T cells on average. In partial responders in the 0.1-3.0 mg/kg groups, normalized peripheral clonal expansion was found to be among the lowest, especially among CD8+ T cells. Which antigens the clonally expanded peripheral T cells were specific for was not determined.

In the germline V gene, CDR1 corresponds to SQVTM and CDR2 to ANQGSEA. The CDR3 sequence holds 13 residues, the cysteine and phenylalanine included. Only the CDR3 DNA stays, 39 bases, in frame from base 1. V sheds 5 bases and J sheds 7 bases, leaving 17 bases between their ends. Patients with autoimmune disease history or receiving systemic immunosuppression were excluded from the trial. Peripheral blood for TCR sequencing was collected from all dose cohorts at baseline, on cycle 4 day 1, and on cycle 7 day 1. Samples were obtained from an open-label, multicenter, first-in-human phase I dose-escalation trial of ivuxolimab. The trial enrolled adults with locally advanced or metastatic head and neck squamous cell, hepatocellular, melanoma or renal cell carcinoma. Before TCR sequencing, CD4+ T cells and CD8+ T cells were sorted from peripheral blood as separate populations. Genomic DNA was isolated from the sorted cells so that the TCRbeta CDR3 region could be sequenced. The immunoSEQ Assay was used to sequence the TCRbeta CDR3 regions. The clones in this table, taken by TCRdb from immuneACCESS, are in-frame only. Not every clone is retained; where verified, under half of the shortfall comes from an unresolved V gene, and the cause of the rest is unknown. This sample has more than 40,000 clones in its table, and around nine tenths of those were observed once. The ten largest make up about 12% of the sample.

The starting material was CD4+ or CD8+ T cells sorted from blood, obtained in a trial of the OX40 agonist ivuxolimab. This clonotype was obtained from an adult with an advanced solid tumor such as melanoma, head and neck, liver or kidney cancer. The V and J segments used are TRBV29-1 and TRBJ1-1, with the D gene too uncertain to name. The bases read TGCAGCGTTCGTTTAGGAGAATTCGGTGAAGCTTTCTTT. Translated, it gives CSVRLGEFGEAFF.